The 16 T cell receptor beta chains below come from one sample, sequenced in a study of blood T cell repertoires in COVID-19. Some clones are missing from TCRdb's copy, which holds only in-frame ones; the method was immunoSEQ multiplex PCR. The sample contains around 50,000 clones, about 88% of which appear only once. Sequencing was done on a sample of peripheral blood. The source of these receptors is a man aged 45-60 years with active COVID-19.

The chain has TRBV14 and TRBJ1-6, with no clear D. CDR1 is SGHDN and CDR2 is FVKESK in the germline V gene. V was shortened by 1 base and J by 13 bases, with 14 bases between the two germline ends. This CDR3 spans 14 amino acids. The CDR3 here is CASSQVGQRTPLHF. The CDR3 DNA reads TGTGCCAGCAGCCAAGTGGGCCAAAGAACGCCCCTCCACTTT.

This clone was counted only a few times. The V call is TRBV19, the J call TRBJ2-3, with 10 bases matching TRBD2. Per the germline V gene, CDR1 is LNHDA and CDR2 is SQIVND (reference sequence). The CDR3 runs 18 residues. Trimming took 7 bases from V and 2 from J; bases not matched to a gene: 15. CDR3 DNA: TGTGCCAGTACCTCCTTTCGAGCGGGGGGGCGCGCCACAGATACGCAGTATTTT. It codes for CASTSFRAGGRATDTQYF.

V is TRBV11-2 and J is TRBJ2-3, with 7 positions matching TRBD1. Trimming removed 5 bases from V and 4 bases from J; junction bases left unmatched: 12. CDR1 and CDR2 (germline): SGHAT, FQNNGV. The CDR3 has 16 amino acids. The DNA for the CDR3 is TGTGCCAGCAGCGAAACGAACAGGGGAAGCGCAGATACGCAGTATTTT. Translating it yields CASSETNRGSADTQYF.

V gene TRBV9 combines with J gene TRBJ1-5; a weak D match, TRBD1 (6 bases). With 3 bases removed from V and 6 bases from J, the gap between germline ends came to 16 bases. Germline V gene sequence: CDR1 SGDLS, CDR2 YYNGEE. The CDR3 spans 15 residues. As DNA, the CDR3 is TGTGCCAGCAGCGAATCAGGGGCTCGGGGTCAGCCCCAGCATTTT. The encoded protein is CASSESGARGQPQHF.

J is TRBJ2-1 and V is TRBV10-3; 10 bases map to TRBD1. The J segment lost 8 bases and the V segment lost 6 bases, leaving 10 bases of the junction unmatched. The CDR3 extends over 15 amino acids. Germline V CDR1 and CDR2: ENHRY, SYGVKD. The chain's CDR3 is CAIRSDRGRIDEQFF. CDR3 in DNA: TGTGCCATCAGGAGCGACAGGGGGCGGATTGATGAGCAGTTCTTC.

The chain combines TRBV27 with TRBJ1-6, with D hard to call. Trimming removed 1 base at V and 10 bases at J, with 8 bases between. This CDR3 has 13 residues. Per the germline V gene, CDR1 is MNHEY and CDR2 is SMNVEV (reference sequence). The CDR3 DNA reads TGTGCCAGCAGTTTATGGGCCGCATCACCCCTCCACTTT. It codes for CASSLWAASPLHF.

The DNA for the CDR3 is TGTGCCAGCAGTGAAGCAACTGGAGGAGAGACCCAGTACTTC. It translates to CASSEATGGETQYF. This chain connects TRBV6-1 to TRBJ2-5, with TRBD2 as a possible D gene (5 bases). V dropped 0 bases and J dropped 4 bases, with 9 bases sitting between them. This CDR3 is 14 amino acids long. Germline CDR1 is MNHNS and CDR2 is SASEGT.

The chain joins TRBV6-5 to TRBJ1-1, with TRBD1 matching 10 bases. This CDR3 is 14 amino acids long. J gave up 6 bases and V 2 bases, and 3 bases lay outside the gene matches. Germline values: CDR1 MNHEY, CDR2 SVGAGI. The CDR3 protein is CASSYRQGAAEAFF. The CDR3 bases are TGTGCCAGCAGTTACCGACAGGGGGCGGCTGAAGCTTTCTTT.

The chain carries TRBV3-1 (or the pseudogene TRBV3-2) and TRBJ1-1; TRBD1 matches 9 bases. CDR1 is LGHDT, CDR2 YNNKEL, per germline (reference sequence). The CDR3 runs to 14 residues. V was pared by 4 bases and J by 1 base, with 1 base of the junction left unmatched. The DNA of the CDR3 is TGTGCCAGCAGCCTGGGACAGGGGAACACTGAAGCTTTCTTT. This codes for CASSLGQGNTEAFF.

The V call is TRBV2, the J call TRBJ2-4; 11 nucleotides match TRBD1. The CDR3 has 17 residues. V shed 2 bases, J shed 6 bases, and the junction held 9 bases outside the gene matches. The germline gives CDR1 SNHLY, CDR2 FYNNEI. The DNA of the CDR3 is TGTGCCAGCAGTGAAATAAGACCGGGACAGGGGGGAAACATTCAGTACTTC. Translating it yields CASSEIRPGQGGNIQYF.

Regarding this clone: The identical CDR3 is also encoded by other nucleotide sequences in the sample. The chain employs TRBV3-1 (or the pseudogene TRBV3-2) and TRBJ1-5; possible D gene TRBD1, 5 bases. The CDR3 has 14 residues. The ends were cut back, 1 base at V and 3 bases at J, with 7 bases in the middle. Germline assignment: CDR1 LGHDT and CDR2 YNNKEL (reference sequence). The DNA of the CDR3 is TGTGCCAGCAGCCAAGGACAGTCCAATCAGCCCCAGCATTTT. This codes for CASSQGQSNQPQHF.

The chain employs TRBV6-5 and TRBJ2-1; TRBD2 matches at 10 bases. The trim removed 5 bases at V and 6 bases at J, leaving 4 bases unmatched. Germline assignment: CDR1 MNHEY and CDR2 SVGAGI. This CDR3 spans 14 amino acids. The CDR3 DNA reads as TGTGCCAGCAGTCTAGCGGGGGACGCCAATGAGCAGTTCTTC. Its translation: CASSLAGDANEQFF.

The rearrangement links TRBV7-2 to TRBJ2-3; TRBD2 matches at 10 bases. Germline-derived CDR1 and CDR2 are SGHTA and FQGNSA. V lost 2 bases and J lost 7; bases outside the gene matches: 12. This CDR3 is 17 amino acids long. The CDR3 spells CASSLSLASGSGNTQYF. The CDR3 DNA sequence: TGTGCCAGCAGCTTAAGCTTAGCTAGCGGGAGCGGGAATACGCAGTATTTT.

J is TRBJ1-1 and V is TRBV28; a possible D gene is TRBD1 (5 bases). Germline lookup yields CDR1 MDHEN and CDR2 SYDVKM. V was shortened by 7 bases and J by 1 base, with 13 bases between the two germline ends. The CDR3 sequence is 14 residues long. CDR3 region: CASIRSGGNTEAFF. CDR3 coding DNA: TGTGCCAGCATTCGGTCGGGGGGGAACACTGAAGCTTTCTTT.

This rearrangement joins TRBV4-1 to TRBJ1-2, with 9 bases aligning to TRBD1. Germline V gene lookup returns CDR1 MGHRA and CDR2 YSYEKL. V was clipped by 2 bases and J by 8 bases; unmatched bases: 6. This CDR3 is 14 amino acids long. In DNA form, the CDR3 reads TGCGCCAGCAGCCAAAGGGGACAGGGAAAAGGCTACACCTTC. This gives the protein CASSQRGQGKGYTF.

This chain connects TRBV9 to TRBJ2-5, with D tentatively TRBD2 (5 bases). The CDR3 totals 15 residues. V was trimmed by 0 bases and J by 4 bases, leaving 13 bases between them. CDR1 SGDLS and CDR2 YYNGEE come from the germline V gene. The chain's CDR3 is CASSVEAVRGETQYF. The CDR3, as DNA: TGTGCCAGCAGCGTAGAAGCGGTGAGAGGAGAGACCCAGTACTTC.